Listed here are 17 T cell receptor beta chains from one sample, sequenced in a study of Ad26.COV2.S vaccination and SARS-CoV-2 variants. This sample's treatment: approximately 18 received Ad26.COV2.S at low or high dose, single or two shots; roughly 5 received placebo; per-sample allocation not given. Specimen acquisition occurred on day 63 following the initial vaccine or placebo injection. TCRdb's table, derived via immunoSEQ multiplex PCR, lists solely in-frame clones and lacks some. The table includes 350,000 to 500,000 clones, 90% detected once. The specimen was peripheral blood, collected in a trial of Ad26.COV2.S vaccine versus placebo. The receptors originated from a person between 18 and 65 years old who received the Ad26.COV2.S COVID-19 vaccine or a placebo.

The CDR3 sequence: CASSLARLGNTEAFF. The CDR3 DNA follows: TGTGCCAGCAGCTTAGCGCGTTTGGGGAACACTGAAGCTTTCTTT. The chain uses TRBV7-9 and TRBJ1-1; D remains ambiguous. CDR3 length equals 15 residues. Trimming left V 0 bases short and J 1 base short, with 9 bases between. In germline, CDR1 is SEHNR, CDR2 FQNEAQ (reference sequence).

V is TRBV6-5 and J is TRBJ1-5, with a weak D call TRBD1 (6 bases). CDR1 is MNHEY and CDR2 is SVGAGI in the germline V gene. The CDR3 length is 14 residues. V lost 2 bases, J lost 7 bases, and 12 bases lay in between. For the CDR3, the DNA is TGTGCCAGCAGTTACGGAGGGGGAGGGCAGCCCCAGCATTTT. Translating it yields CASSYGGGGQPQHF.

Comments on this clone: In the same sample, other DNA sequences code for this CDR3. The chain carries TRBV6-5 and TRBJ1-2; D uncertain. CDR1 and CDR2 (germline): MNHEY, SVGAGI. V lost 0 bases and J lost 1, with 6 bases in between. The CDR3 covers 14 residues. Here the CDR3 reads CASSYSGSNYGYTF. The CDR3 DNA reads as TGTGCCAGCAGTTACTCGGGCAGTAACTATGGCTACACCTTC.

The chain employs TRBV27 and TRBJ2-2; no definite D call. From germline, CDR1 is MNHEY and CDR2 SMNVEV (reference sequence). The CDR3 covers 15 residues. V was pared by 1 base and J by 2 bases, with 8 bases between. The DNA for the CDR3 is TGTGCCAGCAGTTTATGGGCGGAAAACACCGGGGAGCTGTTTTTT. This sequence encodes CASSLWAENTGELFF.

The rearrangement links TRBV12-5 to TRBJ1-3; D ambiguous. The CDR3 extends over 13 amino acids. Per germline, CDR1 LGHNT and CDR2 FRNRAP. V lost 8 bases and J lost 3, with 11 bases in between. The CDR3 reads CASREGNGNTIYF. The CDR3 DNA sequence: TGTGCTAGTCGGGAGGGTAATGGAAACACCATATATTTT.

The V gene is TRBV27, the J gene TRBJ2-7, with TRBD1 matching 8 bases. CDR3 length equals 14 residues. Trimming removed 1 base from V and 5 bases from J; junction bases left unmatched: 4. The germline V gene has CDR1 MNHEY and CDR2 SMNVEV (reference sequence). CDR3 sequence reads: CASSLFRGQDEQYF. DNA for the CDR3: TGTGCCAGCAGTTTATTCAGGGGGCAGGACGAGCAGTACTTC.

The chain recombines TRBV30 with TRBJ1-2; tentatively, D is TRBD1 (5 bases). The V end was cut by 4 bases, the J end by 1 base, with 16 bases between. The length of the CDR3 is 15 residues. Germline CDR1 and CDR2: GTSNPN and SVGIG (reference sequence). The CDR3 DNA sequence: TGTGCCTGGACCCAAAGGGGATTAATTAACTATGGCTACACCTTC. Its translation is CAWTQRGLINYGYTF.

V usage is TRBV7-8 and J usage is TRBJ2-7; weak D call: TRBD1 (6 bases). The CDR3 spans 15 residues. The V gene's germline CDR1 is SGHVS and CDR2 FQNEAQ. V was clipped by 3 bases and J by 7 bases, with 19 bases between them. The CDR3 DNA follows: TGTGCCAGCAGCTTTACAGGGAGACGCTTCGGGGAGCAGTACTTC. Its protein is CASSFTGRRFGEQYF.

The chain is built from TRBV19 and TRBJ1-1; D is perhaps TRBD1 (5 bases). This CDR3 has 17 residues. Germline V CDR1 and CDR2: LNHDA, SQIVND (reference sequence). Trimming left V 1 base short and J 0 bases short, with 15 bases between. The CDR3 DNA reads as TGTGCCAGTAGTATAGCGGGGGGAGGGAGAATGAACACTGAAGCTTTCTTT. Translating it yields CASSIAGGGRMNTEAFF.

J is TRBJ1-6 and V is TRBV5-8; D not resolved. V dropped 8 bases and J dropped 7 bases, with 13 bases sitting between them. Per the germline V gene, CDR1 is SGHTS and CDR2 is YDEGEE. This CDR3 has 13 residues. The CDR3 here is CASLGLRNSPLHF. In DNA, the CDR3 is TGTGCCAGTCTCGGACTTCGGAATTCACCCCTCCACTTT.

This chain connects TRBV7-3 to TRBJ1-1, with D tentatively TRBD1 (6 bases). CDR1 SGHTA and CDR2 FQGTGA come from the germline V gene. The ends were cut back, 3 bases at V and 3 bases at J, with 17 bases in the middle. CDR3 length: 16 residues. The CDR3 protein is CASSFKGVRRDTEAFF. CDR3 bases: TGTGCCAGCAGCTTCAAGGGGGTAAGGAGAGACACTGAAGCTTTCTTT.

This sequence joins TRBV29-1 and TRBJ2-2, with TRBD1 matching over 7 bases. This CDR3 region has 14 residues. Per germline, CDR1 SQVTM and CDR2 ANQGSEA. J was trimmed by 7 bases and V by 4 bases; bases with no gene match: 9. This CDR3 reads CSVGAGGLIGELFF. In DNA form, the CDR3 reads TGCAGCGTTGGGGCAGGGGGTTTAATCGGGGAGCTGTTTTTT.

The chain is built from TRBV6-5 and TRBJ2-2; D gene uncertain. V lost 6 bases, J lost 1 base, and 6 bases lay in between. Looked up from germline, CDR1 is MNHEY and CDR2 is SVGAGI. This CDR3 has 13 residues. Written as DNA, the CDR3 is TGTGCCAGCAGACCCGTGAACACCGGGGAGCTGTTTTTT. Protein sequence: CASRPVNTGELFF.

The chain has TRBV5-4 and TRBJ2-7; 16 positions match TRBD2. This CDR3 comprises 16 residues. The ends lost 4 bases at V and 4 bases at J; junction bases unmatched: 5. The germline V gene has CDR1 SGHNT and CDR2 YYREEE (reference sequence). The CDR3 protein is CASSKGLAGGPYEQYF. Written as DNA, the CDR3 is TGTGCCAGCAGCAAGGGACTAGCGGGAGGGCCGTACGAGCAGTACTTC.

The chain recombines TRBV5-1 with TRBJ1-1, with D perhaps TRBD1 (5 bases). The CDR3 sequence is 15 residues long. Trimming left V 4 bases short and J 4 bases short, with 17 bases between. Germline-derived CDR1 and CDR2 are SGHRS and YFSETQ. CDR3 protein: CASSPGLTESTEAFF. The CDR3 coding sequence is TGCGCCAGCAGCCCGGGACTCACTGAGTCCACTGAAGCTTTCTTT.

This clone was counted once. The chain uses TRBV29-1 and TRBJ1-2; D is undetermined. Trimming removed 3 bases from V and 8 bases from J, with 13 bases in between. Per germline, CDR1 SQVTM and CDR2 ANQGSEA. This CDR3 is 12 amino acids long. CDR3 DNA: TGCAGCGTTGAGGAACAGTCGTTGGGCTACACCTTC. Amino acids: CSVEEQSLGYTF.

The chain's CDR3 is CASRTGLAGLLTYNEQFF. CDR3 bases: TGTGCCAGCAGGACGGGACTAGCGGGACTCCTTACCTACAATGAGCAGTTCTTC. The chain has TRBV7-9 and TRBJ2-1; 13 bases agree with TRBD2. Germline CDR1 reads SEHNR; CDR2 reads FQNEAQ (reference sequence). With 6 bases clipped from V and 2 bases from J, the junction kept 10 bases outside the gene matches. The CDR3 sequence is 18 residues long. Combining the CDR3 with reference TRBV7-9 and TRBJ2-1 gives the whole variable domain DTGVSQNPRHKITKRGQNVTFRCDPISEHNRLYWYRQTLGQGPEFLTYFQNEAQLEKSRLLSDRFSAERPKGSFSTLEIQRTEQGDSAMYLCASRTGLAGLLTYNEQFFGPGTRLTVL.